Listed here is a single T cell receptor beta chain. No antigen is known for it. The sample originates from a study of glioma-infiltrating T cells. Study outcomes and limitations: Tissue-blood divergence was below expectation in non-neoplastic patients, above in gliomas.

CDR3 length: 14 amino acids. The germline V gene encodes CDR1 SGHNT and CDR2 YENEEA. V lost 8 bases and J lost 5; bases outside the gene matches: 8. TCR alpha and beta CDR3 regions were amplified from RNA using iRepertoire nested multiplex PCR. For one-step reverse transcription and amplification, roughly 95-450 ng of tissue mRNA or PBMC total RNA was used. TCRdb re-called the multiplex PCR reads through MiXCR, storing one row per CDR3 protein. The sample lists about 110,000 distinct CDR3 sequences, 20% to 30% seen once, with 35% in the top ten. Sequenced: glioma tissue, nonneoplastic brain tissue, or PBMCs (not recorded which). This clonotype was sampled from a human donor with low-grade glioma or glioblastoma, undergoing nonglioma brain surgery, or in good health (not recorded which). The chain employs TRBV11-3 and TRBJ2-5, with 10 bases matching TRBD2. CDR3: CASGLAAGWETQYF. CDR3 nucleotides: TGTGCCAGCGGACTAGCGGCGGGCTGGGAGACCCAGTACTTC.